This T cell receptor (beta chain) was recorded in a study of blood T cell repertoires in COVID-19. Study-level information: Italy, Spain and the United States were the sources of the convalescent and acute COVID-19 samples. Sources were T cells, B-cell-depleted T cells, or PBMCs; the material itself was cDNA or gDNA.

As handled by the study authors: Estimation of nucleated cell counts relied on the amplification of reference gene primers. The table came from immunoSEQ multiplex PCR; TCRdb's copy has only in-frame clones and leaves some out. V and J calls plus clone size are reproduced from that table; the DNA served to infer D and trimming. The sample consists of about 210,000 clones, approximately 90% of them appearing once. CDR3 length: 15 amino acids. The participants were between roughly 18 and 100 years old and came from about two dozen US areas. This clone was found once. The chain carries TRBV21-1 and TRBJ1-1; the DNA was not used to check the table's D call, TRBD1. TRBV21-1 represents a pseudogene. This TCR came from a man aged 18 to 29 with acute COVID-19. Sequenced material: PBMCs or T cells enriched from blood (not recorded which). CDR3 nucleotide sequence: TGTGCCAGCAGCAGACCCAGACAGGGTAACACTGAAGCTTTCTTT. Its protein product is CASSRPRQGNTEAFF.